This T cell receptor beta chain derives from a study of CD8 T cells in ankylosing spondylitis. Germline CDR1 is SGHRS and CDR2 is YFSETQ. The CDR3 is made up of 15 amino acids. Germline trimming cut 4 bases from V and 2 bases from J; bases unmatched to any gene: 8. By quantitative 5'-RACE with molecular barcodes, the TCR beta libraries were made. One entry per CDR3 protein results from TCRdb running MiXCR on the 5' RACE reads. The sample has fewer than 130,000 distinct CDR3 sequences, 20% to 30% seen once. The receptor comes from a male donor with ankylosing spondylitis. Sequenced sample: synovial fluid, either unsorted or a sorted T cell fraction (not recorded which). This sequence joins TRBV5-1 and TRBJ1-2; TRBD1 matches 7 bases. The CDR3 DNA is TGCGCCAGCAGCGTAGGAGGGACAGACAACTATGGCTACACCTTC. Its protein product is CASSVGGTDNYGYTF.